The 9 T cell receptor beta chains below come from one sample, sequenced in a study of blood T cell repertoires in COVID-19. Sequencing used immunoSEQ multiplex PCR; TCRdb keeps in-frame clones, though not all of them. The sample consists of more than 400,000 clones, 80% to 95% of them appearing once. The specimen was PBMCs or T cells enriched from blood (not recorded which). The source of these receptors is a young man who had recovered from COVID-19.

The CDR3 loop reads CASSLWDSKDYGYTF. The CDR3 DNA follows: TGTGCCAGCAGCTTATGGGACAGCAAAGACTATGGCTACACCTTC. The V call is TRBV7-9, the J call TRBJ1-2; 7 positions agree with TRBD1. This CDR3 has 15 residues. Looked up from germline, CDR1 is SEHNR and CDR2 is FQNEAQ (reference sequence). After removal of 2 bases from V and 3 bases from J, the junction contained 6 bases not matched to a gene.

This clone was detected only once. V gene TRBV18 combines with J gene TRBJ2-1; 9 nucleotides match TRBD1. The germline CDR1 and CDR2 sequences are KGHSH and LQKENI. This CDR3 has 14 amino acids. V gave up 3 bases and J gave up 8 bases; unmatched junction bases: 5. CDR3 region: CASSPRDRAYEQFF. CDR3 DNA: TGTGCCAGCTCACCTCGGGACAGGGCTTATGAGCAGTTCTTC.

This CDR3 is CASSATGTGSTEAFF. As DNA, the CDR3 is TGTGCCAGCAGCGCAACCGGGACAGGGAGCACTGAAGCTTTCTTT. The gene calls are TRBV2 and TRBJ1-1, with 9 bases aligning to TRBD1. Per germline, CDR1 SNHLY and CDR2 FYNNEI. V shed 6 bases and J 4 bases; nucleotides not matched to a gene: 9. The CDR3 length is 15 residues.

The rearrangement joins TRBV29-1 to TRBJ2-7; D might be TRBD2 (6 bases). There are 13 residues in the CDR3. The V and J ends lost 1 base and 6 bases respectively, with 13 bases between them. Germline V gene sequence: CDR1 SQVTM, CDR2 ANQGSEA. The CDR3 DNA reads TGCAGCGTTGAAGGGGGCGGGAAGGGCGAGCAGTACTTC. Translated, it gives CSVEGGGKGEQYF.

The CDR3 spells CASSFQVGSYEQYF. In DNA, the CDR3 is TGTGCCAGCAGCTTCCAGGTGGGCTCCTACGAGCAGTACTTC. The chain uses TRBV5-5 and TRBJ2-7; D is ambiguous. The CDR3 covers 14 residues. The V and J ends lost 2 bases and 0 bases respectively, with 9 bases between them. In germline, CDR1 is SGHKS, CDR2 YYEKEE (reference sequence).

J is TRBJ1-4 and V is TRBV6-5; TRBD1 matches 8 bases. Germline CDR1 reads MNHEY; CDR2 reads SVGAGI. Losses at the gene ends were 7 bases for V and 5 bases for J; bases not matched to a gene: 6. This CDR3 is built from 14 residues. The CDR3 nucleotides are TGTGCCAGCACCCTTAGGACAGGGAATGAAAAACTGTTTTTT. Its protein is CASTLRTGNEKLFF.

This chain joins TRBV9 and TRBJ2-5; D unresolved. Germline CDR1 is SGDLS and CDR2 is YYNGEE. Trimming removed 4 bases from V and 4 bases from J, with 26 bases in between. The CDR3 runs 18 residues. CDR3 nucleotides: TGTGCCAGCAGCCCTACTCGGCTACTACTACCTGCCTCAGAGACCCAGTACTTC. Translation: CASSPTRLLLPASETQYF.

This rearrangement joins TRBV20-1 to TRBJ1-1; D may be TRBD1 (5 bases). The CDR3 totals 13 residues. Germline V gene data show CDR1 as DFQATT and CDR2 as SNEGSKA (reference sequence). V was cut by 3 bases and J by 7 bases, with 15 bases left in between. Written as DNA, the CDR3 is TGCAGTGCTAGTTCCAGGGCAGCGCATGAAGCTTTCTTT. Translation: CSASSRAAHEAFF.

The chain is built from TRBV7-9 and TRBJ1-1; 7 bases are a match to TRBD1. The CDR3 is 15 residues long. Germline V gives CDR1 SEHNR, CDR2 FQNEAQ (reference sequence). J was trimmed by 3 bases and V by 4 bases; bases with no gene match: 8. The CDR3 protein is CASSSRTGGDTEAFF. DNA for the CDR3: TGTGCCAGCAGCTCAAGGACAGGTGGGGACACTGAAGCTTTCTTT.